The 24 T cell receptor beta chains listed next were all sequenced from one sample in a study of spatial heterogeneity in lung cancer. Noted time point: sample taken at primary tumor resection. Material for sequencing was whole RNA from tumor, nontumor lung or frozen PBMC, left unsorted. TCRdb re-derived calls from the 5' RACE reads in MiXCR, one entry per CDR3 protein. The sample lists fewer than 2,500 distinct CDR3 sequences; more than 10% were seen once. This specimen consisted of normal lung tissue next to the tumor, obtained at surgery. Receptor source: a male donor with early-stage non-small cell lung cancer.

In its sample, this clonotype ranks as large. Since the library was made to target alpha chains, this beta chain is a stray read and its abundance is not meaningful. This chain links TRBV3-1 with TRBJ1-5; the D is unclear. From germline, CDR1 is LGHDT and CDR2 YNNKEL (reference sequence). This CDR3 region has 13 residues. Trimming stripped 8 bases from V and 1 base from J, with 9 bases between. The CDR3 loop is CASALSSNQPQHF. As DNA, the CDR3 is TGTGCCAGCGCCCTAAGCAGCAATCAGCCCCAGCATTTT.

This clonotype is medium-sized (0.01 to 0.1%). In a library made to pick up alpha chains, this beta chain is a stray read with a size that means little. The chain joins TRBV20-1 to TRBJ2-1, with D possibly matching TRBD2 (5 bases). The CDR3 runs 12 residues. The V end lost 6 bases, the J end lost 5 bases, and 11 bases lay between the germline ends. Germline V CDR1 and CDR2: DFQATT, SNEGSKA (reference sequence). This CDR3 is CSASGAHNEQFF. The CDR3 DNA reads as TGCAGTGCCAGCGGAGCTCACAATGAGCAGTTCTTC.

As regards this clonotype: This beta chain is an off-target read within a library intended for alpha chains, so its frequency means little. The chain has TRBV3-1 and TRBJ1-5; D unclear. V lost 2 bases and J 0 bases, leaving 11 bases between the germline ends. The CDR3 loop spans 16 amino acids. Germline CDR1 LGHDT, CDR2 YNNKEL (reference sequence). The CDR3 region is CASSQSGGASNQPQHF. CDR3 bases: TGTGCCAGCAGCCAATCGGGAGGAGCTAGCAATCAGCCCCAGCATTTT.

With respect to this clonotype: Found in a library prepared for alpha chains, this beta chain is an off-target read, and its abundance has little meaning. The J gene is TRBJ2-2, the V gene TRBV20-1; TRBD1 matches 7 bases. The V gene end was trimmed by 6 bases and the J gene end by 6 bases; junction bases not matched to a gene: 13. Germline lookup yields CDR1 DFQATT and CDR2 SNEGSKA (reference sequence). The CDR3 is 15 amino acids. Here the CDR3 reads CSAKDWNRGAGELFF. DNA for the CDR3: TGCAGTGCCAAAGATTGGAACAGGGGAGCCGGGGAGCTGTTTTTT.

By its share, this clonotype is medium-sized. This beta chain slipped into a library made for alpha chains as a stray read, so its size is not meaningful. For the CDR3, the DNA is TGCAGCGTTCGTACTCTTGCGGGGGGCAGAGATACGCAGTATTTT. Its translation is CSVRTLAGGRDTQYF. This rearrangement joins TRBV29-1 to TRBJ2-3; TRBD2 agrees at 8 bases. CDR1 SQVTM and CDR2 ANQGSEA come from the germline V gene. The CDR3 sequence is 15 residues long. The V segment lost 5 bases and the J segment 5 bases; nucleotides outside the gene matches: 12.

This clonotype came up many times. As an off-target read in a library built for alpha chains, this beta chain has a frequency of little significance. The chain links TRBV28 to TRBJ1-2, with D possibly TRBD1 on 6 matching bases. The CDR3 consists of 14 residues. V dropped 7 bases and J dropped 3 bases, with 15 bases sitting between them. Germline V lookup: CDR1 MDHEN, CDR2 SYDVKM. CDR3 DNA: TGTGCCAGCAATAACCAGGACAGACACTATGGCTACACCTTC. Translation gives CASNNQDRHYGYTF.

This clonotype is medium-sized by share. In a library made to pick up alpha chains, this beta chain is a stray read with a size that means little. The rearrangement uses TRBV29-1 and TRBJ2-7; no firm D call. The CDR3 runs 12 residues. CDR1 is SQVTM and CDR2 is ANQGSEA in the germline V gene. V shed 2 bases and J shed 2 bases, with 7 bases lying between them. The CDR3 protein is CSVETGTYEQYF. CDR3 DNA sequence: TGCAGCGTTGAAACGGGTACCTACGAGCAGTACTTC.

This clonotype is judged medium-sized. The library was built for alpha chains, so this beta chain is an off-target read and its size means little. The chain links TRBV7-3 to TRBJ2-2, with D perhaps TRBD1 (5 bases). CDR3 length: 14 amino acids. Between the trimmed V and J ends, which lost 6 bases and 7 bases, there was a span of 15 bases. Germline CDR1 is SGHTA and CDR2 is FQGTGA. For the CDR3, the DNA is TGTGCCAGCAGTCTAATGCAACAGGTCGGGGAGCTGTTTTTT. Translating it yields CASSLMQQVGELFF.

This clonotype was seen only a few times. Because the library targeted alpha chains, this beta chain is an off-target read whose size means little. The chain is built from TRBV4-1 and TRBJ2-5; no reliable D call. This CDR3 region has 16 residues. The germline V and J ends were trimmed by 3 bases and 1 base, with 15 bases remaining between them. CDR1 and CDR2 (germline): MGHRA, YSYEKL. CDR3 protein: CASSQSRSHFQETQYF. CDR3 DNA sequence: TGCGCCAGCAGCCAGTCCAGGAGTCATTTCCAAGAGACCCAGTACTTC.

In this sample, this clonotype is medium-sized. Because this beta chain is a stray read in a library intended to capture alpha chains, its abundance should not be given much weight. The chain links TRBV29-1 to TRBJ2-7; D is ambiguous. Germline V gene lookup returns CDR1 SQVTM and CDR2 ANQGSEA. Trimming took off 6 bases at V and 2 bases at J, with 11 bases between the two ends. This CDR3 spans 12 amino acids. The CDR3 coding sequence is TGCAGCGTGGATATAGGTCCCTACGAGCAGTACTTC. Protein sequence: CSVDIGPYEQYF.

This clonotype appeared many times. With the library built for alpha chains, this beta chain is off target and its frequency is not meaningful. The chain recombines TRBV5-6 with TRBJ2-7; D unresolved. The CDR3 is made up of 12 amino acids. V was cut by 2 bases and J by 3 bases, with 6 bases left in between. The germline V gene encodes CDR1 SGHDT and CDR2 YYEEEE. The CDR3 bases are TGTGCCAGCAGCTTAAGGGTCTACGAGCAGTACTTC. This encodes CASSLRVYEQYF.

On this clonotype itself: Because the library targeted alpha chains, this beta chain is an off-target read whose size means little. The chain links TRBV20-1 to TRBJ2-7; either TRBD1 or TRBD2 may fit D (5 bases each). The CDR3 loop spans 14 amino acids. Trimming removed 6 bases at V and 2 bases at J, with 17 bases between. Looked up from germline, CDR1 is DFQATT and CDR2 is SNEGSKA (reference sequence). The CDR3: CSAPLGRATYEQYF. CDR3 DNA: TGCAGTGCCCCGCTGGGGCGGGCGACCTACGAGCAGTACTTC.

There are many counts of this clonotype. For a library built for alpha chains, this beta chain is a stray read; little rests on its size. The J gene is TRBJ1-5, the V gene TRBV18, with 7 nucleotides matching TRBD1. V lost 5 bases, J lost 3 bases, and 13 bases stayed unmatched. The germline V gene encodes CDR1 KGHSH and CDR2 LQKENI. The CDR3 is 17 amino acids. The CDR3 sequence is CASSSNRDSRNNQPQHF. In nucleotides, the CDR3 is TGTGCCAGCTCATCCAACCGGGACAGCCGGAACAATCAGCCCCAGCATTTT.

This clonotype rates as medium-sized (0.01 to 0.1%). The library was prepared for alpha chains; this beta chain is a stray read, so its frequency means little. V gene TRBV5-1 combines with J gene TRBJ2-7; either TRBD1 or TRBD2 may fit D (5 bases each). This CDR3 region has 14 residues. The germline V gene encodes CDR1 SGHRS and CDR2 YFSETQ. Trimming pared 3 bases from V and 2 bases from J, leaving 12 bases between. CDR3 residues: CASSSGTAPYEQYF. For the CDR3, the DNA is TGCGCCAGCAGCTCCGGGACCGCCCCCTACGAGCAGTACTTC.

By share of the sample, this clonotype is medium-sized (0.01 to 0.1%). In a library made to pick up alpha chains, this beta chain is a stray read with a size that means little. This chain connects TRBV28 to TRBJ1-1; weak D call: TRBD1 (6 bases). Trimming took off 4 bases at V and 5 bases at J, with 14 bases between the two ends. This CDR3 comprises 14 residues. Germline V CDR1 and CDR2: MDHEN, SYDVKM. The CDR3 spells CASSSLTGRTEAFF. CDR3 nucleotides: TGTGCCAGCAGTTCCTTGACAGGTAGGACTGAAGCTTTCTTT.

This clonotype was counted at least ten times. Since it is a stray read in a library aimed at alpha chains, this beta chain has a size that is not meaningful. The chain links TRBV5-5 to TRBJ2-2; D gene uncertain. In germline, CDR1 is SGHKS, CDR2 YYEKEE (reference sequence). The CDR3 covers 13 residues. Trimming took 0 bases from V and 8 from J, leaving 8 bases between them. In nucleotides, the CDR3 is TGTGCCAGCAGCTTGGGAGCGAGGGGGGAGCTGTTTTTT. This codes for CASSLGARGELFF.

This clonotype was picked up one time. This beta chain is a stray read from a library made for alpha chains; its abundance is not meaningful. V and J are TRBV6-1 and TRBJ1-4, with TRBD1 matching 11 bases. Germline V CDR1 and CDR2: MNHNS, SASEGT. J lost 14 bases, V lost 7 bases, and 12 bases had no gene match. The CDR3 extends over 14 amino acids. The CDR3: CASTFGTGGEELFF. CDR3 in DNA: TGTGCCAGCACCTTTGGGACAGGGGGAGAAGAGCTGTTTTTT.

By its share, this clonotype is medium-sized. This beta chain is an unintended read in a library built for alpha chains; its size means little. The chain is built from TRBV28 and TRBJ2-3; a weak D match, TRBD2 (6 bases). V was shortened by 3 bases and J by 1 base, with 11 bases between the two germline ends. Germline values: CDR1 MDHEN, CDR2 SYDVKM. This CDR3 comprises 15 residues. DNA for the CDR3: TGTGCCAGCAGTTTTTCACTAGCCGGCACAGATACGCAGTATTTT. Residues: CASSFSLAGTDTQYF. The entire variable domain, with the rest obtained from reference TRBV28 and TRBJ2-3, is as follows: DVKVTQSSRYLVKRTGEKVFLECVQDMDHENMFWYRQDPGLGLRLIYFSYDVKMKEKGDIPEGYSVSREKKERFSLILESASTNQTSMYLCASSFSLAGTDTQYFGPGTRLTVL.

This clonotype was counted between two and nine times. Since the library was made to target alpha chains, this beta chain is a stray read and its abundance is not meaningful. The J gene is TRBJ2-2, the V gene TRBV9, with no clear D. V gave up 1 base and J gave up 5 bases, with 3 bases separating them. From germline, CDR1 is SGDLS and CDR2 YYNGEE. This CDR3 has 12 residues. The CDR3 DNA is TGTGCCAGCAGCGTAAGGACCGGGGAGCTGTTTTTT. Translating it yields CASSVRTGELFF.

This clonotype counts as medium-sized. Because this beta chain is a stray read in a library intended to capture alpha chains, its abundance should not be given much weight. The J gene is TRBJ2-3, the V gene TRBV27; 13 positions match TRBD2. Germline lookup yields CDR1 MNHEY and CDR2 SMNVEV (reference sequence). V gave up 4 bases and J gave up 1 base; unmatched junction bases: 5. The CDR3 totals 17 residues. This CDR3 reads CASSSELAGGGTDTQYF. Here the CDR3 DNA reads TGTGCCAGCAGTTCCGAACTAGCGGGGGGGGGCACAGATACGCAGTATTTT.

This clonotype was seen at least ten times. Within a library made for alpha chains, this beta chain is off target, and its count is uninformative. This chain links TRBV28 with TRBJ2-7, with D perhaps matching TRBD1 or TRBD2 (6 bases each). CDR3 length: 12 residues. The V gene lost 11 bases and the J gene lost 5 bases, with 16 bases spanning the gap. Per germline, CDR1 MDHEN and CDR2 SYDVKM. The CDR3: CAAGQGRNEQYF. The CDR3, as DNA: TGTGCCGCGGGGCAGGGGAGGAACGAGCAGTACTTC.

This clonotype was counted ten times or more. Found in a library prepared for alpha chains, this beta chain is an off-target read, and its abundance has little meaning. The chain has TRBV30 and TRBJ2-2; TRBD2 agrees at 7 bases. J gave up 2 bases and V 5 bases, and 8 bases lay outside the gene matches. The CDR3 loop spans 15 amino acids. Looked up from germline, CDR1 is GTSNPN and CDR2 is SVGIG (reference sequence). In nucleotides, the CDR3 is TGTGCCTGGGATGGCGGGAGCAGCAACACCGGGGAGCTGTTTTTT. Translated: CAWDGGSSNTGELFF.

This clonotype is categorized as medium-sized. A library made for alpha chains picked up this beta chain off target, so its size means little. The chain employs TRBV25-1 and TRBJ2-7, with TRBD1 as a possible D gene (6 bases). Trimming took 4 bases from V and 6 from J, leaving 13 bases between them. Per the germline V gene, CDR1 is MGHDK and CDR2 is SYGVNS. This CDR3 is 13 amino acids long. The DNA of the CDR3 is TGTGCCAGCAGTGGACAGGCCGGAGGCGAGCAGTACTTC. Translation gives CASSGQAGGEQYF.

This clonotype was picked up many times. Little can be read into the size of this beta chain, an off-target read in a library designed for alpha chains. The V gene is TRBV7-9, the J gene TRBJ1-5, with D tentatively TRBD1 (5 bases). This CDR3 is built from 14 residues. V was clipped by 4 bases and J by 4 bases, with 11 bases between them. The germline gives CDR1 SEHNR, CDR2 FQNEAQ (reference sequence). The CDR3 loop reads CASSSAGWNQPQHF. Here the CDR3 DNA reads TGTGCCAGCAGCTCGGCAGGGTGGAATCAGCCCCAGCATTTT.